Here is one T cell receptor (beta chain) with its context. The germline gives CDR1 DFQATT, CDR2 SNEGSKA (reference sequence). The CDR3 is 11 amino acids. V lost 7 bases and J lost 8, with 14 bases in between. Generated by immunoSEQ multiplex PCR, the TCRdb table keeps only in-frame clones and is missing some. There are a few hundred thousand clones in the sample; 95% to 97% occur only once, and about 0.32% lies in the top ten. The sample belongs to a study of shared clonotypes between healthy human individuals. Specimen: memory CD8+ T cells sorted from blood. Stated subset: CD45RO+ cells pooled with CCR7-negative TemRA cells. The chain uses TRBV20-1 and TRBJ1-2; D gene ambiguous. The TCR sequence derives from a man aged 25-40 years in good health. For the CDR3, the DNA is TGCAGTGGGGCAGGCGTAGAGGGCTACACCTTC. This codes for CSGAGVEGYTF.